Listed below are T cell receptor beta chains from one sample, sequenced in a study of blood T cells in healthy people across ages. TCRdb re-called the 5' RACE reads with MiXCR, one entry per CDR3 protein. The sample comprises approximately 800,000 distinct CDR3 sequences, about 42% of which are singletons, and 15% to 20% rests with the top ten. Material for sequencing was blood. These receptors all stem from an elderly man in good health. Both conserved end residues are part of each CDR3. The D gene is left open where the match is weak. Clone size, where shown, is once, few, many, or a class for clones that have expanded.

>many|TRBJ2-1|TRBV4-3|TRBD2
TGCGCCAGCAGCCAACTAGCGGGAGGCTCCTACAATGAGCAGTTCTTC
CASSQLAGGSYNEQFF
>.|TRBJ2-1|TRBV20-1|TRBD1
TGCAGTGCCGAGACGGGACAGGCCCTCAATGAGCAGTTCTTC
CSAETGQALNEQFF
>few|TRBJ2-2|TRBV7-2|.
TGTGCCAGCAGAATCCTCCCGGGACCAAACACCGGGGAGCTGTTTTTT
CASRILPGPNTGELFF
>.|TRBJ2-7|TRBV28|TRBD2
TGTGCCAGCAGTGCACTAGCGGGAGAGGACGAGCAGTACTTC
CASSALAGEDEQYF
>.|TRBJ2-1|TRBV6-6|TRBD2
TGTGCCAGCAGTCCGGGACTAGACATGGGGCATGAGCAGTTCTTC
CASSPGLDMGHEQFF
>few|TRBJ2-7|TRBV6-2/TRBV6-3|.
TGTGCCAGCAGTTACATGGCGGGACGATACGAGCAGTACTTC
CASSYMAGRYEQYF
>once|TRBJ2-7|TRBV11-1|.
TGTGCCAGCAGCTTAGGACGAGCATCCTTTTACGATGAGCAGTACTTC
CASSLGRASFYDEQYF
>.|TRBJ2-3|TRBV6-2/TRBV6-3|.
TGTGCCAGCACCAACCAGCGAGGAAGAGATACGCAGTATTTT
CASTNQRGRDTQYF
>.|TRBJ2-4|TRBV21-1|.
TGTGCCAGCAGCGAAGGAGATCAGATCCTAGCCAAAAACATTCAGTACTTC
CASSEGDQILAKNIQYF
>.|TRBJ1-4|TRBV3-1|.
TGTGCCAGCAGCTCAAGACAGCTATCAACTAATGAAAAACTGTTTTTT
CASSSRQLSTNEKLFF
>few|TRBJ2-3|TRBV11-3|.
TGTGCCAGCAGCTTAGGATTGCTGGATTACTTCACAGATACGCAGTATTTT
CASSLGLLDYFTDTQYF
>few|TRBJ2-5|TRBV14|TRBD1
TGTGCCAGCAGCCACAACAGGGGCGAGACCCAGTACTTC
CASSHNRGETQYF
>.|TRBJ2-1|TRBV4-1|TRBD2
TGCGCCAGCAGCCCTAGGACTAGCGGTGACAATGAGCAGTTCTTC
CASSPRTSGDNEQFF
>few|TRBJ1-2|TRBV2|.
TGTGCCAGCAAAGAACAAGACTATGGCTACACCTTC
CASKEQDYGYTF
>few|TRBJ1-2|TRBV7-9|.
TGTGCCAGCAGCTTAAATGACGAAATCAGCTATGGCTACACCTTC
CASSLNDEISYGYTF
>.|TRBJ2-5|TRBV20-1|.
TGCAGTGCTACAGGGTATGGCGAGACCCAGTACTTC
CSATGYGETQYF
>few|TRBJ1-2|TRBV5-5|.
TGTGCCAGCAGCTTCTCAGCGTCCTCAGATACTACTTTCTATGGCTACACCTTC
CASSFSASSDTTFYGYTF
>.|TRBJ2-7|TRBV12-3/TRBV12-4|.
TGTGCCAGCAGTTTCGGTCACGGGGAGCAGTACTTC
CASSFGHGEQYF
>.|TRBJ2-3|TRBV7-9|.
TGTGCCAGCAGCTTTATGGAGGGAACAGATACGCAGTATTTT
CASSFMEGTDTQYF
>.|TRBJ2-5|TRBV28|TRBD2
TGTGCCAGCAGTTTAGGGAACGGGAGGGCGGAGACCCAGTACTTC
CASSLGNGRAETQYF
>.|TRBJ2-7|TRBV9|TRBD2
TGTGCCAGCAGCGCTTCGGCGGGAGACTCCTACGAGCAGTACTTC
CASSASAGDSYEQYF
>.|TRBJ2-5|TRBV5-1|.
TGCGCCAGCAGCCGAGCGATGTCCTACCGGGGAGAGACCCAGTACTTC
CASSRAMSYRGETQYF
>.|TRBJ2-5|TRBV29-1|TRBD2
TGCAGCGTGCAAGCGGGAGCGGGGGAGCAGTACTTC
CSVQAGAGEQYF
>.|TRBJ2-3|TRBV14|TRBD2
TGTGCCAGCAGCCAAGATGGCGCGGGAGGTGTCACAGATACGCAGTATTTT
CASSQDGAGGVTDTQYF
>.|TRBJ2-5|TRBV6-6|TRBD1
TGTGCCAGCAGTTACGCGACAGGGATCCAAGAGACCCAGTACTTC
CASSYATGIQETQYF
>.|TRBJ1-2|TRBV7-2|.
TGTGCCAGCAGCTTCAGGACAGCCGGGGATGGCTACACCTTC
CASSFRTAGDGYTF
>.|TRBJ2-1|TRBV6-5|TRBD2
TGTGTCAGCAGTTATGAAACTAGCGGGACGAGCTCCTACAATGAGCAGTTCTTC
CVSSYETSGTSSYNEQFF
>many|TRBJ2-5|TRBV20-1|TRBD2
TGCAGTGCTCCGTCGACTAGCGGGAGCGTCAGACGAGAGACCCAGTACTTC
CSAPSTSGSVRRETQYF
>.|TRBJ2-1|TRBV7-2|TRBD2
TGTGCCAGCAGCTCTCGTAGCGGGAGGGCTAGGGAGACCCAGTTCTTC
CASSSRSGRARETQFF
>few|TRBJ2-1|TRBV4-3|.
TGCGCCAGCAGCCAAGATACCCGGGAGTGGCAGTTCTTC
CASSQDTREWQFF
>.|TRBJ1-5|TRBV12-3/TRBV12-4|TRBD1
TGTGCCAGCAGTCGACAGGGCGGTCAGCCCCAGCATTTT
CASSRQGGQPQHF
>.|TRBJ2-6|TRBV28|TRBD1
TGTGCCAGCAGGCCGGGACAGGGGGCACGTGGGGCCAACGTCCTGACTTTC
CASRPGQGARGANVLTF
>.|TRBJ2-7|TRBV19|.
TGTGCCAGTAAGAAGGGAATCGAGCAGTACTTC
CASKKGIEQYF
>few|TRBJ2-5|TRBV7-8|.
TGTGCCAGCATCAAAGACCACAGGCGATACCAAGAGACCCAGTACTTC
CASIKDHRRYQETQYF
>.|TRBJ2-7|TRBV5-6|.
TGTGCCAGCAGCTTAGGCCCGAAACCCTACGAGCAGTACTTC
CASSLGPKPYEQYF
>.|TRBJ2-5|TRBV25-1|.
TGTGCCAGCAGTGACAGGTTAATGGAGACCCAGTACTTC
CASSDRLMETQYF
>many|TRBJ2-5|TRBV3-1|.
TGTGCCAGCAGTCGACCGGGTCAAGAGACCCAGTACTTC
CASSRPGQETQYF
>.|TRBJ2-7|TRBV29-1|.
TGCAGCGTCCGAACAGGGTTGGCGCGGGAGCAGTACTTC
CSVRTGLAREQYF
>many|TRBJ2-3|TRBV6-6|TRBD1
TGTGCCAGCAGTTACGGACAGGGGTCAGATACGCAGTATTTT
CASSYGQGSDTQYF
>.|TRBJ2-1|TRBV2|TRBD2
TGTGCCAGCAGTGGGACTAGCGGGAGGGATGAGCAGTTCTTC
CASSGTSGRDEQFF
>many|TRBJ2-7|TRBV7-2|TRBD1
TGTGCCAGCAGCTTAGAGGGACAGGGGCCCTACGAGCAGTACTTC
CASSLEGQGPYEQYF
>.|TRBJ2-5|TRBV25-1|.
TGTGCCAGCAGGTCCGACCGATGGGAGACCCAGTACTTC
CASRSDRWETQYF
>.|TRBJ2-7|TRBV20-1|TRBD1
TGCAGTGCTAGAGTTGCCGGGACAGGGGGTTTCTACGAGCAGTACTTC
CSARVAGTGGFYEQYF
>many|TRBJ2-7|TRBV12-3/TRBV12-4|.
TGTGCCAGCAGTTTAGGGCTTGGGGGACCTTTCTCCTACGAGCAGTACTTC
CASSLGLGGPFSYEQYF
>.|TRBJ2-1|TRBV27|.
TGTGCCAGCACCTACGGTTGGGGTGGCAATGAGCAGTTCTTC
CASTYGWGGNEQFF
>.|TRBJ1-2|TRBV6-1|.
TGTGCCAGCAGTGAAGCCCGAGGGGCTGGCTACACCTTC
CASSEARGAGYTF
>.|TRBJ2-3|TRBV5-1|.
TGCGCCAGCAGCATGGCTGACAGCCCTAGCACAGATACGCAGTATTTT
CASSMADSPSTDTQYF
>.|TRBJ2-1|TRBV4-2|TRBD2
TGTGCCAGCAGCCCTAGCGGGACAGCCAATGAGCAGTTCTTC
CASSPSGTANEQFF
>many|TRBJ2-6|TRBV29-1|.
TGCAGCGTTGAAGTTTCTGGGGCCAACGTCCTGACTTTC
CSVEVSGANVLTF
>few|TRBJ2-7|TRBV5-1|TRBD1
TGCGCCAGCAGCTCGTCTCCGGGACAGACAACCTACGAGCAGTACTTC
CASSSSPGQTTYEQYF
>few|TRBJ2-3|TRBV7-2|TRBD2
TGTGCCAGCAGCTTAGGGAACCGACTAGCCTCTAGCACAGATACGCAGTATTTT
CASSLGNRLASSTDTQYF
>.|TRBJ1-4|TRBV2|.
TGTGCCAGCACCCCGGACAGCTCTAATGAAAAACTGTTTTTT
CASTPDSSNEKLFF
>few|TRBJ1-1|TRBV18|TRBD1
TGTGCCAGCTCACCACCAAGCAGGGGGCCTAGCACTGAAGCTTTCTTT
CASSPPSRGPSTEAFF
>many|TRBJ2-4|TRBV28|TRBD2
TGTGCCAGCCGAGGAGCGGGAGTGAGGAACATTCAGTACTTC
CASRGAGVRNIQYF
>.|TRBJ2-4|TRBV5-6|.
TGTGCCAGCAGCTTGGGTTCGGGTAGCTTAAACATTCAGTACTTC
CASSLGSGSLNIQYF